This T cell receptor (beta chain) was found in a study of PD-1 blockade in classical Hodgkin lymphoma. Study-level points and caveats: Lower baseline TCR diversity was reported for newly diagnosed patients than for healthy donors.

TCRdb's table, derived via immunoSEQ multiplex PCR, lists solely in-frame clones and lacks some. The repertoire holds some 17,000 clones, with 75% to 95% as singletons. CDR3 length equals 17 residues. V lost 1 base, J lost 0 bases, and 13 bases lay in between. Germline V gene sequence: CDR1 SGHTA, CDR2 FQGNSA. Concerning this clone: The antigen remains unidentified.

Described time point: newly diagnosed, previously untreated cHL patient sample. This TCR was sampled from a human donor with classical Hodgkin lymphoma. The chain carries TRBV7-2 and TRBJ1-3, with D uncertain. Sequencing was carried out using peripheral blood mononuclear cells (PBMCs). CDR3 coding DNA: TGTGCCAGCAGCTTAGTCCCCGTCTCTAGCTCTGGAAACACCATATATTTT. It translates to CASSLVPVSSSGNTIYF.